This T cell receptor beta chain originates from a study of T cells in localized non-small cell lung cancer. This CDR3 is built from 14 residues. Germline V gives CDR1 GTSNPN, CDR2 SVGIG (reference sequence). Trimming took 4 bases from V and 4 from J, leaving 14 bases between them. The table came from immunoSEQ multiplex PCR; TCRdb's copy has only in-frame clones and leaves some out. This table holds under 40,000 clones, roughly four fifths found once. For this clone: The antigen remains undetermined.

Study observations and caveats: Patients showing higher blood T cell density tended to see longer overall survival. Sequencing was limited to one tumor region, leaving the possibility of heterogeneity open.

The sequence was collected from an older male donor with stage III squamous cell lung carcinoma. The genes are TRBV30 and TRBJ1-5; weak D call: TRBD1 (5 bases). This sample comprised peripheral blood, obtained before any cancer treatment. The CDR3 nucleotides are TGTGCCTGGACTCTAGACAGACGGAATCAGCCCCAGCATTTT. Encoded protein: CAWTLDRRNQPQHF.